Following are 20 T cell receptor beta chains from one sample sequenced in a study of blood T cells in healthy people across ages. The second PCR ran about 6 to 12 cycles with a sample-barcoded 5' primer and J-beta primers. Via MiXCR, TCRdb re-called the 5' RACE reads, giving one row per CDR3 protein. The sample contains 650,000 to 900,000 distinct CDR3 sequences, approximately 67% of which appear only once. Sequencing was performed on blood. All receptors come from a man aged 30 to 45 in good health.

The chain joins TRBV16 to TRBJ2-1; TRBD2 agrees at 11 bases. The CDR3 is 16 residues long. Losses at the gene ends were 0 bases for V and 9 bases for J; bases not matched to a gene: 7. The germline gives CDR1 KGHSY, CDR2 FQNENV. CDR3 DNA sequence: TGTGCCAGCAGCCAATCGCTAGCGGGGGGCCGGGGTGAGCAGTTCTTC. Amino acid sequence: CASSQSLAGGRGEQFF.

V usage is TRBV28 and J usage is TRBJ2-7; no reliable D call. The germline V gene has CDR1 MDHEN and CDR2 SYDVKM. The ends were cut back, 6 bases at V and 3 bases at J, with 18 bases in the middle. This CDR3 is built from 15 residues. The CDR3 reads CASSSSSRLDYEQYF. DNA of the CDR3: TGTGCCAGCAGCTCGTCTTCTCGCCTCGACTACGAGCAGTACTTC.

This chain joins TRBV7-2 and TRBJ1-4, with D hard to call. Germline V gene sequence: CDR1 SGHTA, CDR2 FQGNSA. The CDR3 is 12 amino acids. Trimming removed 5 bases from V and 8 bases from J, with 9 bases in between. The CDR3 DNA sequence: TGTGCCAGCAGCCCTGCGGGGGAAAAACTGTTTTTT. Protein sequence: CASSPAGEKLFF.

A note on this clonotype: A much larger clone is a single base away; this may be a read error. The CDR3 reads CASSVEGIGDERFF. As DNA, the CDR3 is TGTGCCAGCAGCGTAGAAGGGATAGGCGATGAGCGGTTCTTC. The V gene is TRBV9, the J gene TRBJ2-1; no firm D call. The CDR3 is 14 residues long. The germline CDR1 and CDR2 sequences are SGDLS and YYNGEE.

The chain carries TRBV7-2 and TRBJ2-1, with unresolved D. The CDR3 length is 13 residues. Trimming removed 4 bases from V and 7 bases from J, with 11 bases in between. The V gene's germline CDR1 is SGHTA and CDR2 FQGNSA. The CDR3 here is CASSSRLRNEQFF. The CDR3 DNA reads TGTGCCAGCAGCTCTAGGTTAAGGAATGAGCAGTTCTTC. The full variable domain, its missing parts supplied by reference TRBV7-2 and TRBJ2-1, is GAGVSQSPSNKVTEKGKDVELRCDPISGHTALYWYRQSLGQGLEFLIYFQGNSAPDKSGLPSDRFSAERTGGSVSTLTIQRTQQEDSAVYLCASSSRLRNEQFFGPGTRLTVL.

This rearrangement joins TRBV6-1 to TRBJ2-5, with TRBD2 identical over 11 bases. In germline, CDR1 is MNHNS, CDR2 SASEGT. This CDR3 is 17 amino acids long. Trimming removed 3 bases from V and 0 bases from J; junction bases left unmatched: 6. The chain's CDR3 is CASSDEWTSGHQETQYF. The DNA of the CDR3 is TGTGCCAGCAGTGACGAATGGACTAGCGGGCACCAAGAGACCCAGTACTTC.

This rearrangement joins TRBV20-1 to TRBJ1-1; D is uncertain. The CDR3 covers 13 residues. The V gene lost 7 bases and the J gene lost 5 bases, with 17 bases spanning the gap. Germline V gene sequence: CDR1 DFQATT, CDR2 SNEGSKA (reference sequence). DNA for the CDR3: TGCAGTGTTTTCCCAGGCTTGGGGACTGAAGCTTTCTTT. Protein sequence: CSVFPGLGTEAFF.

This clonotype was detected only a few times. The chain recombines TRBV12-3 or TRBV12-4 with TRBJ2-6, with D tentatively TRBD1 or TRBD2 (5 bases each). This CDR3 contains 14 residues. The ends were cut back, 3 bases at V and 4 bases at J, with 7 bases in the middle. The CDR3 protein is CASSLGVGANVLTF. CDR3 DNA: TGTGCCAGCAGTTTGGGGGTAGGGGCCAACGTCCTGACTTTC.

This chain uses TRBV6-5 with TRBJ2-4; a weak D match, TRBD1 (5 bases). The assigned J gene may be wrong: the sequence end matches TRBJ2-5 better. The CDR3 covers 15 residues. Looked up from germline, CDR1 is MNHEY and CDR2 is SVGAGI. CDR3 sequence (DNA): TGTGCCAGCAGCCGGTATTTAAATGGGGCAGAGACCCAGTACTTC. This gives the protein CASSRYLNGAETQYF.

The chain has TRBV20-1 and TRBJ2-1, with a possible D match to TRBD1 (5 bases). The CDR3 is 14 residues long. Germline CDR1 is DFQATT and CDR2 is SNEGSKA (reference sequence). V shed 2 bases and J shed 6 bases, with 14 bases lying between them. The CDR3 coding sequence is TGCAGTGCTAGACAAGGGGATATAGGCAATGAGCAGTTCTTC. This gives the protein CSARQGDIGNEQFF.

This clonotype appeared a few times. CDR3 DNA: TGCGCCAGCAGCCAACAGAGCGGGGGGATCCAAGAGACCCAGTACTTC. Amino acid sequence: CASSQQSGGIQETQYF. V usage is TRBV4-1 and J usage is TRBJ2-5; TRBD2 agrees at 9 bases. CDR1 is MGHRA, CDR2 YSYEKL, per germline. Trimming at V came to 2 bases and at J to 1 base, leaving 5 bases not matched to a gene. The CDR3 contains 16 residues.

The rearrangement uses TRBV29-1 and TRBJ2-3; D remains ambiguous. Germline loops: CDR1 SQVTM, CDR2 ANQGSEA. This CDR3 is built from 14 residues. V lost 8 bases, J lost 8 bases, and 23 bases lay in between. CDR3 sequence (DNA): TGCAGCTCGGAACGGGCCGTGGGCGCAGGTACGCAGTATTTT. Amino acids: CSSERAVGAGTQYF.

The rearrangement uses TRBV6-2 or TRBV6-3 and TRBJ1-2; D call uncertain. The V gene's germline CDR1 is MNHEY and CDR2 SVGEGT. CDR3 length equals 15 residues. Trimming shortened V by 5 bases and J by 4 bases, and 17 bases separated the two germline ends. The CDR3 DNA reads TGTGCCAGCAGTCCTGAGACCCGGGCCGTCTATGGCTACACCTTC. As protein: CASSPETRAVYGYTF.

As for this clonotype: A read error may be the cause here, since a much bigger clone is one base away. The V gene is TRBV12-3 or TRBV12-4, the J gene TRBJ2-5, with TRBD1 matching over 9 bases. The J call may not be correct, given that the DNA end is closer to TRBJ2-7. The CDR3 loop spans 13 amino acids. For the CDR3, the DNA is TGTACCAGCAGTGAACAGGGGGCTGGCGAGCAGTACTTC. Translated: CTSSEQGAGEQYF.

The rearrangement uses TRBV3-1 and TRBJ2-4; tentatively, D is TRBD1 (6 bases). Judging by the DNA end, TRBJ2-7 fits better; the J call may be wrong. CDR1 is LGHDT, CDR2 YNNKEL, per germline (reference sequence). The CDR3 totals 15 residues. CDR3 sequence reads: CASSQLPGHRYEQYF. The CDR3, as DNA: TGTGCCAGCAGCCAATTACCGGGACACAGATACGAGCAGTACTTC.

The chain joins TRBV5-1 to TRBJ1-2; no clear D gene. The CDR3 loop spans 12 amino acids. CDR1 SGHRS and CDR2 YFSETQ come from the germline V gene. With 3 bases removed from V and 6 bases from J, the gap between germline ends came to 9 bases. The CDR3 sequence: CASSWGPDGYTF. DNA for the CDR3: TGCGCCAGCAGCTGGGGTCCGGATGGCTACACCTTC.

The chain carries TRBV27 and TRBJ2-2; a possible D gene is TRBD1 (6 bases). The V gene lost 3 bases and the J gene lost 2 bases, with 10 bases spanning the gap. Germline values: CDR1 MNHEY, CDR2 SMNVEV (reference sequence). This CDR3 is built from 15 residues. In nucleotides, the CDR3 is TGTGCCAGCAGTTTTTGGGACACCAACACCGGGGAGCTGTTTTTT. Residues: CASSFWDTNTGELFF.

V usage is TRBV29-1 and J usage is TRBJ2-3; no definite D call. Trimming removed 3 bases at V and 2 bases at J, with 12 bases between. Germline-derived CDR1 and CDR2 are SQVTM and ANQGSEA. The CDR3 totals 14 residues. CDR3 amino acids: CSVEGSKNTDTQYF. The CDR3 DNA sequence: TGCAGCGTTGAGGGGTCCAAAAACACAGATACGCAGTATTTT.

The V gene is TRBV9, the J gene TRBJ1-4, with TRBD1 matching over 10 bases. Germline V lookup: CDR1 SGDLS, CDR2 YYNGEE. Germline trimming cut 3 bases from V and 8 bases from J; bases unmatched to any gene: 10. CDR3 size: 16 residues. CDR3 region: CASSDNPGTGEEKLFF. The CDR3 bases are TGTGCCAGCAGCGACAACCCCGGGACAGGGGAAGAAAAACTGTTTTTT.

The CDR3 loop reads CASSLQRMENEQFF. In nucleotides, the CDR3 is TGCGCCAGCAGTCTGCAGAGAATGGAAAATGAGCAGTTCTTC. The rearrangement joins TRBV5-1 to TRBJ2-1; D is uncertain. V dropped 5 bases and J dropped 7 bases, with 16 bases sitting between them. The CDR3 has 14 amino acids. Germline CDR1 reads SGHRS; CDR2 reads YFSETQ. Drawing the rest from reference TRBV5-1 and TRBJ2-1, the complete variable domain is KAGVTQTPRYLIKTRGQQVTLSCSPISGHRSVSWYQQTPGQGLQFLFEYFSETQRNKGNFPGRFSGRQFSNSRSEMNVSTLELGDSALYLCASSLQRMENEQFFGPGTRLTVL.